This passage covers 5 T cell receptor beta chains from one sample sequenced in a study of technical replicates of blood from a handful of donors. TCRdb's copy holds only in-frame clones and misses some; the assay was immunoSEQ multiplex PCR. There are 55,000 to 75,000 clones in the sample; roughly 91% occur only once, and about 3.9% lies in the top ten. Sequenced: PBMCs. These receptors originate from a human donor in good health. Some clones in this sample may be carry-over from other donors' samples.

V gene TRBV27 combines with J gene TRBJ1-2; 7 bases align to TRBD1. The CDR3 sequence is 14 residues long. Trimming took 6 bases from V and 1 from J; bases not matched to a gene: 5. Germline values: CDR1 MNHEY, CDR2 SMNVEV (reference sequence). CDR3 in amino acids: CASSSGTVNYGYTF. DNA for the CDR3: TGTGCCAGCAGCTCCGGGACAGTTAACTATGGCTACACCTTC.

V and J are TRBV4-2 and TRBJ1-1; weak D call: TRBD1 (5 bases). CDR1 is LGHNA, CDR2 YNFKEQ, per germline. The CDR3 length is 17 residues. With 2 bases removed from V and 3 bases from J, the gap between germline ends came to 19 bases. In DNA, the CDR3 is TGTGCCAGCAGCCAAAGTCTCGCAGGGTTCCTTGACACTGAAGCTTTCTTT. This translates into CASSQSLAGFLDTEAFF.

The chain combines TRBV18 with TRBJ2-5; 11 positions agree with TRBD2. This CDR3 is built from 16 residues. V trimming: 2 bases; J trimming: 5 bases; junction bases outside the gene matches: 7. Germline V lookup: CDR1 KGHSH, CDR2 LQKENI. As DNA, the CDR3 is TGTGCCAGCTCACCAGTGGCTAGCGGGAGGAGGGAGACCCAGTACTTC. This codes for CASSPVASGRRETQYF.

The rearrangement joins TRBV2 to TRBJ2-3; 10 bases line up with TRBD2. Trimming took 4 bases from V and 4 from J; bases not matched to a gene: 5. CDR1 is SNHLY, CDR2 FYNNEI, per germline. The length of the CDR3 is 15 residues. The CDR3 protein is CASSVTSGKADTQYF. DNA for the CDR3: TGTGCCAGCAGTGTAACTAGCGGGAAGGCAGATACGCAGTATTTT.

This rearrangement joins TRBV5-1 to TRBJ2-7; a possible D gene is TRBD1 (6 bases). The V end was cut by 4 bases, the J end by 3 bases, with 20 bases between. The CDR3 runs to 16 residues. CDR1 and CDR2 (germline): SGHRS, YFSETQ. CDR3 bases: TGCGCCAGCAGCCCCCTGACAGGCCCTGGGGGCTACGAGCAGTACTTC. Translating gives CASSPLTGPGGYEQYF. Based on the CDR3 plus reference TRBV5-1 and TRBJ2-7, the full variable domain is KAGVTQTPRYLIKTRGQQVTLSCSPISGHRSVSWYQQTPGQGLQFLFEYFSETQRNKGNFPGRFSGRQFSNSRSEMNVSTLELGDSALYLCASSPLTGPGGYEQYFGPGTRLTVT.